The rows below give T cell receptor beta chains drawn from one sample of a study of CD8+ T cells in alopecia areata. Assay used: immunoSEQ multiplex PCR; TCRdb lists only in-frame clones, some missing. Seen here are roughly 100,000 clones, 50% to 75% observed once, and the top ten hold less than 20%. This specimen was CD8+ T cells sorted from blood, taken at week 4, from a patient treated with tofacitinib. These receptor sequences come from a human donor with alopecia areata. Each CDR3 is given with its conserved first and last residue. A D gene is named only where the DNA matches it firmly. Expanded clones get a size class; other rows say once, few or many, or leave the size out.

TRBJ2-1 | TRBV30 | TRBD2 | . | TGTGCCTGGAGTCCTCCGGGACTAGGCAATGAGCAGTTCTTC | CAWSPPGLGNEQFF
TRBJ2-7 | TRBV6-5 | . | . | TGTGCCAGCAGTTACTATAGGGGCGAGCAGTACTTC | CASSYYRGEQYF
TRBJ1-2 | TRBV27 | . | . | TGTGCCAGCAGTTTTGCAGTGACTAACTATGGCTACACCTTC | CASSFAVTNYGYTF
TRBJ1-2 | TRBV30 | . | . | TGTGCCTGGAGTCCGACAGGAGGTGGGGTATATGGCTACACCTTC | CAWSPTGGGVYGYTF
TRBJ2-2 | TRBV4-3 | . | once | TGCGCCAGCAGCCAAGTCAGGGCCGGGGAGCTGTTTTTT | CASSQVRAGELFF
TRBJ2-7 | TRBV10-2 | TRBD2 | . | TGCGCCATAAGACCGGGACTAGGACCTTACGAGCAGTACTTC | CAIRPGLGPYEQYF
TRBJ2-7 | TRBV30 | TRBD2 | . | TGTGCCTGGAGTACTAGCGGGGCGACCTACGAGCAGTACTTC | CAWSTSGATYEQYF
TRBJ2-7 | TRBV7-9 | . | . | TGTGCCAGCAGCTTAGGGGGCGCGACCTACGAGCAGTACTTC | CASSLGGATYEQYF
TRBJ2-7 | TRBV7-2 | . | . | TGTGCCAGCAGCTTAGCGTCGGGAGACGTCTACGAGCAGTACTTC | CASSLASGDVYEQYF
TRBJ2-3 | TRBV27 | . | . | TGTGCCAGCTCGATAAGCAGCACAGATACGCAGTATTTT | CASSISSTDTQYF
TRBJ1-1 | TRBV28 | . | . | TGTGCCAGCAGTTTAGGGACCCGTGAAGCTTTCTTT | CASSLGTREAFF
TRBJ2-5 | TRBV5-6 | TRBD1 | . | TGTGCCAGCAGCGACCAACAGGGGTACCAAGAGACCCAGTACTTC | CASSDQQGYQETQYF
TRBJ1-2 | TRBV29-1 | TRBD1 | once | TGCAGCGTCAGTCATCGTACCGGGGACAGTGGAATTTTTGGCTATGGCTACACCTTC | CSVSHRTGDSGIFGYGYTF
TRBJ2-3 | TRBV4-1 | TRBD2 | . | TGCGCCAGCAGCTTGGGACTAGCGATCGGGGGGACAGATACGCAGTATTTT | CASSLGLAIGGTDTQYF
TRBJ2-7 | TRBV7-2 | . | few | TGTGCCAGCAGGGCAGGGAGCCACGAGCAGTACTTC | CASRAGSHEQYF
TRBJ1-2 | TRBV2 | . | . | TGTGCCAGCAGTGATAGTCTCGGTTTAAGGGGCTACACCTTC | CASSDSLGLRGYTF
TRBJ1-2 | TRBV5-1 | . | . | TGCGCCAGCAGCCCTGAAATACCGGACGTAAGGAGAGGCTACACCTTC | CASSPEIPDVRRGYTF
TRBJ2-1 | TRBV5-1 | TRBD1 | . | TGCGCCAGCAGCAGCGGACAGGGCCCCAATGAGCAGTTCTTC | CASSSGQGPNEQFF
TRBJ1-2 | TRBV5-1 | . | few | TGCGCCAGCAGCTTTTCGGGACACGGGGGCTATGGCTACACCTTC | CASSFSGHGGYGYTF
TRBJ1-1 | TRBV25-1 | . | . | TGTGCCAGCAGGGGAGGGGGGAGCACTGAAGCTTTCTTT | CASRGGGSTEAFF
TRBJ2-5 | TRBV4-1 | TRBD2 | . | TGCGCCAGCAGCCAAGTAGCGGGAGGGGTGGAGACCCAGTACTTC | CASSQVAGGVETQYF
TRBJ1-2 | TRBV27 | TRBD1 | . | TGTGCCAGCACCCAGGGACAGGGGGCTGATGGCTACACCTTC | CASTQGQGADGYTF
TRBJ2-4 | TRBV29-1 | TRBD1 | . | TGCAGCGCCGTGGGACAGGGCAACATTCAGTACTTC | CSAVGQGNIQYF
TRBJ1-2 | TRBV19 | . | . | TGTGCCAGTAGTATCTCCTACTATGGCTACACCTTC | CASSISYYGYTF
TRBJ2-5 | TRBV6-5 | . | . | TGTGCCAGCGGGGTCCTCGGGGAAGAGACCCAGTACTTC | CASGVLGEETQYF
TRBJ1-2 | TRBV6-7 | TRBD1 | . | TGTGCCAGCAGTTACGCCTCGGACAGGGGTGGCTACACCTTC | CASSYASDRGGYTF
TRBJ2-6 | TRBV7-3 | . | . | TGTGCCAGCAGCGAGGGCCTGGGAATATCAGGGGCCAACGTCCTGACTTTC | CASSEGLGISGANVLTF
TRBJ2-7 | TRBV7-9 | . | few | TGTGCCAGCAGCTCTGTTGGGTCCTACGAGCAGTACTTC | CASSSVGSYEQYF
TRBJ2-1 | TRBV27 | TRBD1 | . | TGTGCCAGCAGTTTAGGGACAGGGTACAATGAGCAGTTCTTC | CASSLGTGYNEQFF
TRBJ2-1 | TRBV28 | TRBD1 | . | TGTGCCAGCCGGGACAGGGGGCTAGGTGAGCAGTTCTTC | CASRDRGLGEQFF
TRBJ2-7 | TRBV5-1 | . | few | TGCGCCAGCAGCTTGGTGGGACATCCACACGAGCAGTACTTC | CASSLVGHPHEQYF
TRBJ2-3 | TRBV7-2 | TRBD2 | . | TGTGCCAGCAGCTTTATACTAGCGCCAGGCACAGATACGCAGTATTTT | CASSFILAPGTDTQYF
TRBJ2-6 | TRBV27 | . | . | TGTGCCAGCAGTCTAACACGGAACAACGTCCTGACTTTC | CASSLTRNNVLTF
TRBJ2-1 | TRBV29-1 | . | . | TGCAGCGTTGACTCAGCGACTATTCACTACAATGAGCAGTTCTTC | CSVDSATIHYNEQFF
TRBJ1-2 | TRBV7-9 | TRBD1 | . | TGTGCCAGCAGCTTAGACGAGACAGGGGAAGATTATGGCTACACCTTC | CASSLDETGEDYGYTF
TRBJ2-7 | TRBV29-1 | . | . | TGCAGCGTAGCGGGACAGGACTTCTCCTACGAGCAGTACTTC | CSVAGQDFSYEQYF
TRBJ2-6 | TRBV25-1 | . | . | TGTGCCAGCAGTGACCCAGGGGCTACTGGGGCCAACGTCCTGACTTTC | CASSDPGATGANVLTF
TRBJ2-1 | TRBV27 | . | . | TGTGCCAGCAGTTTCGACAGAGACTACAATGAGCAGTTCTTC | CASSFDRDYNEQFF
TRBJ2-7 | TRBV9 | . | . | TGTGCCAGCAGCCCCAGCAGGGGAATTTCCTACGAGCAGTACTTC | CASSPSRGISYEQYF
TRBJ1-2 | TRBV9 | TRBD1 | . | TGTGCCAGCAGCGTAGGGACAGGCTATGGCTACACCTTC | CASSVGTGYGYTF
TRBJ2-7 | TRBV4-1 | . | . | TGCGCCAGCAGCCAGTGGAGCGGGGACACCTCCTACGAGCAGTACTTC | CASSQWSGDTSYEQYF
TRBJ1-5 | TRBV13 | TRBD1 | . | TGTGCCAGCAGCTTTTCAGGGGGCGGCAATCAGCCCCAGCATTTT | CASSFSGGGNQPQHF
TRBJ2-7 | TRBV27 | . | once | TGTGCCAGCAGTTATCGCGACTCCTACGAGCAGTACTTC | CASSYRDSYEQYF
TRBJ2-7 | TRBV4-3 | . | . | TGCGCCAGCAGCCAAGATCAGGTGGTAGGCTACGAGCAGTACTTC | CASSQDQVVGYEQYF